The table lists the clone carrying this TCR beta chain with a few counts. What it recognizes is unknown. This entry is derived from a study of cytomegalovirus exposure and HLA in healthy donors. V dropped 7 bases and J dropped 6 bases, with 15 bases sitting between them. CDR1 LNHDA and CDR2 SQIVND come from the germline V gene (reference sequence). This CDR3 spans 13 amino acids. The PCR contained 60 Vbeta and 13 Jbeta primers. Only in-frame clones appear in the TCRdb table, and some are missing; sequencing was by immunoSEQ multiplex PCR. Among 130,000 or so clones listed, under 75% were seen once. Broader study findings: TCR beta V- and J-gene trimming was later associated with a missense DCLRE1C variant.

The receptor's source is a woman in her thirties or forties in good health and CMV-seronegative. The rearrangement links TRBV19 to TRBJ1-2; perhaps TRBD1 as D (5 bases). The sequencing sample was made of PBMCs. CDR3 sequence: CASTTNGHNGYTF. The CDR3, as DNA: TGTGCCAGTACCACTAACGGACACAATGGCTACACCTTC.